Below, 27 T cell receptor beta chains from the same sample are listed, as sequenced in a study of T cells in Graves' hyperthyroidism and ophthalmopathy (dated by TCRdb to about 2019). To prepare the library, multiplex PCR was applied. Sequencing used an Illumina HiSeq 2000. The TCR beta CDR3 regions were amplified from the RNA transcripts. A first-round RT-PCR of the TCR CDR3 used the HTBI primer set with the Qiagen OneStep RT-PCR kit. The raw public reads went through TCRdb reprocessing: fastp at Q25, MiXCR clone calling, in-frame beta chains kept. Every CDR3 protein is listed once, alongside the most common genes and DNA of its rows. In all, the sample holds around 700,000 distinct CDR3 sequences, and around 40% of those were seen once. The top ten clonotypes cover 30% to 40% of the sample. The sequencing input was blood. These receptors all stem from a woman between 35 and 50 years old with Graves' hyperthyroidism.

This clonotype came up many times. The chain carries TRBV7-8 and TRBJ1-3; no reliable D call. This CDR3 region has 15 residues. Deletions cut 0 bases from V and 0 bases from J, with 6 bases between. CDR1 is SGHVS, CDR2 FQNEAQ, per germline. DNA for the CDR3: TGTGCCAGCAGCTTAGCGCAGTTCTCTGGAAACACCATATATTTT. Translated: CASSLAQFSGNTIYF.

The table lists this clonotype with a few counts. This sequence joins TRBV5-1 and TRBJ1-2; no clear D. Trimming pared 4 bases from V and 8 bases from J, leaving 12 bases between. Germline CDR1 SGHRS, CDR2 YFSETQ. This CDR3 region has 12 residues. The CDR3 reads CASSPSEMGYTF. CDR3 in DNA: TGCGCCAGCAGCCCTAGCGAAATGGGCTACACCTTC.

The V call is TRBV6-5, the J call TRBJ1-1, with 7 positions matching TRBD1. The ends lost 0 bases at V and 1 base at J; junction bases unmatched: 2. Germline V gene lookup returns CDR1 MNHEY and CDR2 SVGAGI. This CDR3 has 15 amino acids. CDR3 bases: TGTGCCAGCAGTTACTCGCAGGGGGGGAACACTGAAGCTTTCTTT. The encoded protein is CASSYSQGGNTEAFF.

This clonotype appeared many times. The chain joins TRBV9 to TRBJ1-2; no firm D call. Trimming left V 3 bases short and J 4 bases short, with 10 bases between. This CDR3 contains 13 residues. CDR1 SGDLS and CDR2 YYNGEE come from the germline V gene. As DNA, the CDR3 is TGTGCCAGCAGCGCCGGTGACACCTATGGCTACACCTTC. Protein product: CASSAGDTYGYTF.

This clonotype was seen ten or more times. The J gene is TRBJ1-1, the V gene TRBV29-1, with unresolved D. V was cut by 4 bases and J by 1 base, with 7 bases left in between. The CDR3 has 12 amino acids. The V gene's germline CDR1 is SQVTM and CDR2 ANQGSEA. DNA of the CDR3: TGCAGCGTTGTTCGCCCGAACACTGAAGCTTTCTTT. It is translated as CSVVRPNTEAFF.

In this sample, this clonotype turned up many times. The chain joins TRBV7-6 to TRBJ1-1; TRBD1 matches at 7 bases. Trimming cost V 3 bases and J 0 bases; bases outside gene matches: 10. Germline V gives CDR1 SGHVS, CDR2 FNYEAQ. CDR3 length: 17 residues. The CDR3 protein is CASSFEYGQAMNTEAFF. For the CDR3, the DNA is TGTGCCAGCAGCTTTGAGTACGGACAGGCTATGAACACTGAAGCTTTCTTT.

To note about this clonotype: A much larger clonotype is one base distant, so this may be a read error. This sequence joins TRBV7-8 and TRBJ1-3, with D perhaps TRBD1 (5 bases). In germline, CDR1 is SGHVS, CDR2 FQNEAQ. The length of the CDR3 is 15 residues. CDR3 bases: TGTGCCGGCAGCTCAGTCGGGGGGAAAGGAAACACCATATATTTT. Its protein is CAGSSVGGKGNTIYF.

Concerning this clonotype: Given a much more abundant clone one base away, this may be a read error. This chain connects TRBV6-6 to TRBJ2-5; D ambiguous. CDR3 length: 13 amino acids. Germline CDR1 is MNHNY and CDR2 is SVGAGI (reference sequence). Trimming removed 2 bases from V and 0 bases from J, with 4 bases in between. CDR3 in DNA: TGTGCCAGCAGTTACGGGGACCAAGAGACCCAGTACTTC. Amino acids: CASSYGDQETQYF.

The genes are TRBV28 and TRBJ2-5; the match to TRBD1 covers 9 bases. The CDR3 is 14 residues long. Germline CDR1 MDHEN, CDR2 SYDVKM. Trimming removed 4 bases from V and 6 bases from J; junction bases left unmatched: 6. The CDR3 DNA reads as TGTGCCAGCAGTTCGGGACAGGGACGGAAGACCCAGTACTTC. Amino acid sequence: CASSSGQGRKTQYF.

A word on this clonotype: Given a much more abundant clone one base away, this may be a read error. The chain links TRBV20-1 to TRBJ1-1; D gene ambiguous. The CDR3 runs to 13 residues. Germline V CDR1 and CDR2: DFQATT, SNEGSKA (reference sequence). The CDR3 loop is CSAPTSQNTKAFF. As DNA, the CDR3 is TGCAGTGCTCCGACATCACAGAACACTAAAGCTTTCTTT.

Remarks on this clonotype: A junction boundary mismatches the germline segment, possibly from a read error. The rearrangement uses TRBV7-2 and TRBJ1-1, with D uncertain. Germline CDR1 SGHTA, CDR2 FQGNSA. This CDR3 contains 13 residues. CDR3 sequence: CASSHGWTAEAFF. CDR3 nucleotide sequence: TGCGCCAGCAGCCACGGGTGGACGGCTGAAGCTTTCTTT.

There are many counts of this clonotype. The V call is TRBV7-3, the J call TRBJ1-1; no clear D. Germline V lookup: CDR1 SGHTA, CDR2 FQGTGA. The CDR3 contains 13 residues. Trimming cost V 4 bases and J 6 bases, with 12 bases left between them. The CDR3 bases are TGTGCCAGCAGCTCGACACGAGAAGCTGAAGCTTTCTTT. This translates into CASSSTREAEAFF.

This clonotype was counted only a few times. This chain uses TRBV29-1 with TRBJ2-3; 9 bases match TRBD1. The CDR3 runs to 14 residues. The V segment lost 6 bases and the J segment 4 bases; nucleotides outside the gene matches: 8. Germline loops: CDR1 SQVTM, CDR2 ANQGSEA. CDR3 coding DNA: TGCAGCGTGGCGCAGGACAGGGGATCAGATACGCAGTATTTT. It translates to CSVAQDRGSDTQYF.

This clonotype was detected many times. In DNA, the CDR3 is TGCAGTGCTCCCGGGACAGCCCAAGAGACCCAGTACTTC. Protein sequence: CSAPGTAQETQYF. The chain is built from TRBV20-1 and TRBJ2-5; 7 nucleotides match TRBD1. J lost 1 base, V lost 5 bases, and 4 bases had no gene match. From germline, CDR1 is DFQATT and CDR2 SNEGSKA (reference sequence). CDR3 size: 13 residues.

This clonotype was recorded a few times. The CDR3 nucleotides are TGTGCCAGCAGTCTTCCCCGGTCACCCCTCCACTTT. This sequence encodes CASSLPRSPLHF. The chain recombines TRBV27 with TRBJ1-6; D is uncertain. The CDR3 is made up of 12 amino acids. Germline CDR1 MNHEY, CDR2 SMNVEV (reference sequence). Deletions cut 5 bases from V and 10 bases from J, with 9 bases between.

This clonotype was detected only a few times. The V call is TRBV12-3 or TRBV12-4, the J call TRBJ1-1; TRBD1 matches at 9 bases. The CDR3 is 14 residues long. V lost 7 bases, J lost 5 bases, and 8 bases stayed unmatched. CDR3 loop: CASTLGQGRTEAFF. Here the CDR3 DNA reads TGTGCCAGCACCTTGGGACAGGGTCGGACTGAAGCTTTCTTT.

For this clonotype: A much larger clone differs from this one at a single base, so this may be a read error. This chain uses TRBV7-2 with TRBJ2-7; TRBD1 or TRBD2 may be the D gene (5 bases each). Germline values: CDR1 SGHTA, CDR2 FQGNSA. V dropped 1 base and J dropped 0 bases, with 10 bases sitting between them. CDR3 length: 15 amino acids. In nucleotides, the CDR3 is TGTGCCAGCAGCTTAGAGGGACCAGCCTCCTACGAGCAGTACTTC. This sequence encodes CASSLEGPASYEQYF. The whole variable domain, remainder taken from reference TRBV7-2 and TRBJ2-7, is GAGVSQSPSNKVTEKGKDVELRCDPISGHTALYWYRQSLGQGLEFLIYFQGNSAPDKSGLPSDRFSAERTGGSVSTLTIQRTQQEDSAVYLCASSLEGPASYEQYFGPGTRLTVT.

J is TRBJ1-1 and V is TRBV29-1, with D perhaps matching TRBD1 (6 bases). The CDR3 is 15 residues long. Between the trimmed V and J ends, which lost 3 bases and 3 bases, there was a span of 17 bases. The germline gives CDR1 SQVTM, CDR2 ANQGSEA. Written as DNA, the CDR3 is TGCAGCGTTGAGGGCGGTCAGGGGTGGGACACTGAAGCTTTCTTT. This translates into CSVEGGQGWDTEAFF.

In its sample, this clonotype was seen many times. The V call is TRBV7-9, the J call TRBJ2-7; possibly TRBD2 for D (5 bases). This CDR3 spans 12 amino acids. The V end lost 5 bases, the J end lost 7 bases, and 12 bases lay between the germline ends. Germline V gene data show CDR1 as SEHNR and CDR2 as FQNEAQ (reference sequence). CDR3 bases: TGTGCCAGCAGCCAACCCCGAGGGGAGCAGTACTTC. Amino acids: CASSQPRGEQYF. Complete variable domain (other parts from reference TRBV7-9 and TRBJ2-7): DTGVSQNPRHKITKRGQNVTFRCDPISEHNRLYWYRQTLGQGPEFLTYFQNEAQLEKSRLLSDRFSAERPKGSFSTLEIQRTEQGDSAMYLCASSQPRGEQYFGPGTRLTVT.

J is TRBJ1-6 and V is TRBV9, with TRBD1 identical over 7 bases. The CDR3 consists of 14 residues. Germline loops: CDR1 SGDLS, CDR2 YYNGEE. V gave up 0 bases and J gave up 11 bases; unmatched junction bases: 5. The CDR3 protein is CASSVDRGGPPLHF. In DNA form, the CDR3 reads TGTGCCAGCAGCGTAGACAGGGGTGGTCCACCCCTCCACTTT.

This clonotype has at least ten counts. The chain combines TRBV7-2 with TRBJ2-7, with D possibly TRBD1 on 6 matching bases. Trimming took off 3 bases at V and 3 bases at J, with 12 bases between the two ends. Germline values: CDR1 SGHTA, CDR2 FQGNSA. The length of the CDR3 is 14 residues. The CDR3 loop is CASSLGHGGYEQYF. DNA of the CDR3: TGTGCCAGCAGCTTGGGACATGGAGGCTACGAGCAGTACTTC.

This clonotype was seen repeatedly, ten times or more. The CDR3 is CASSLTVGEKLFF. CDR3 DNA: TGTGCCAGCAGCTTAACTGTGGGTGAAAAACTGTTTTTT. This rearrangement joins TRBV7-3 to TRBJ1-4; no firm D call. Looked up from germline, CDR1 is SGHTA and CDR2 is FQGTGA. With 0 bases removed from V and 7 bases from J, the gap between germline ends came to 6 bases. This CDR3 has 13 amino acids. The whole variable domain, remainder taken from reference TRBV7-3 and TRBJ1-4, is GAGVSQTPSNKVTEKGKYVELRCDPISGHTALYWYRQSLGQGPEFLIYFQGTGAADDSGLPNDRFFAVRPEGSVSTLKIQRTERGDSAVYLCASSLTVGEKLFFGSGTQLSVL.

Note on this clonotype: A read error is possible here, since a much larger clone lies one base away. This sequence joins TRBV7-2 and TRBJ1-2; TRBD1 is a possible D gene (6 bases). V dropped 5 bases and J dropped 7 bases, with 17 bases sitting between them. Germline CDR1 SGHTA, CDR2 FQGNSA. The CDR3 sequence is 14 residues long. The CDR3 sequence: CASSPQGDHGGYTF. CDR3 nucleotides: TGTGCCAGCAGCCCACAGGGAGACCATGGTGGCTACACCTTC.

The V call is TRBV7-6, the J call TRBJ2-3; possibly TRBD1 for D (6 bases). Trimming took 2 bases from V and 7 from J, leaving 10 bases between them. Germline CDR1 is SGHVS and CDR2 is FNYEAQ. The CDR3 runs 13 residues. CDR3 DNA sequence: TGTGCCAGCAGCTTAATGAGGGACAATACGCAGTATTTT. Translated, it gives CASSLMRDNTQYF. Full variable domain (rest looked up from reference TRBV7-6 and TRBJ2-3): GAGVSQSPRYKVTKRGQDVALRCDPISGHVSLYWYRQALGQGPEFLTYFNYEAQQDKSGLPNDRFSAERPEGSISTLTIQRTEQRDSAMYRCASSLMRDNTQYFGPGTRLTVL.

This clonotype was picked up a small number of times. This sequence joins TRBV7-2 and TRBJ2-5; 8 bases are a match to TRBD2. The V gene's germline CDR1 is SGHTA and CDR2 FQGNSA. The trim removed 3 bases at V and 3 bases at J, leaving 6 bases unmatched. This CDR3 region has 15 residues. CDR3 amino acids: CASSFNPGLEETQYF. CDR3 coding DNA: TGTGCCAGCAGCTTCAATCCGGGACTAGAAGAGACCCAGTACTTC.

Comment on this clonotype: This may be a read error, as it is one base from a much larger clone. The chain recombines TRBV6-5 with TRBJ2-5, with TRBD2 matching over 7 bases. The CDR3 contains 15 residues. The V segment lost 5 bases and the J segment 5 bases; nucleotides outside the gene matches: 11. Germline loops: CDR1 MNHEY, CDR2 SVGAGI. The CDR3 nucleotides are TGTGCCAGCAGTAGAGGGAGGGCGACGTGGGAGACCCAGTACTTC. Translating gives CASSRGRATWETQYF.

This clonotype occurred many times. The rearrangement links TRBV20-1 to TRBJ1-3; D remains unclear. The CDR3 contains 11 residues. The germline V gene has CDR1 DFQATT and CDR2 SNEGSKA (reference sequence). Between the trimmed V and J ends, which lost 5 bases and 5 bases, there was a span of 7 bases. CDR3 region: CSAYVRNTIYF. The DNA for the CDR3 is TGCAGTGCTTACGTTCGAAACACCATATATTTT.